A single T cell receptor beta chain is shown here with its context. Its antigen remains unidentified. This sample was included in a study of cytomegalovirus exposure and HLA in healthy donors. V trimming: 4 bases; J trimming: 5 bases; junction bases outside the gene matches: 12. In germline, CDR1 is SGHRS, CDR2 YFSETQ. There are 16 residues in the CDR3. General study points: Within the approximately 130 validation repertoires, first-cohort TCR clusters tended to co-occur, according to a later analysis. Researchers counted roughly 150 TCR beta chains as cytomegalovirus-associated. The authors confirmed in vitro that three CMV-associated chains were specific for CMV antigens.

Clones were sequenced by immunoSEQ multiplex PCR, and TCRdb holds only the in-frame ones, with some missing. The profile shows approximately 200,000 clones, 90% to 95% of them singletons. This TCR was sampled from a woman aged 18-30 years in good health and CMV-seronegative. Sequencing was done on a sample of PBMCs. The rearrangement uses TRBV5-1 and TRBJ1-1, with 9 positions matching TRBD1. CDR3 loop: CASSNPGQGSWTEAFF. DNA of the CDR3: TGCGCCAGCAGCAATCCGGGACAGGGTTCGTGGACTGAAGCTTTCTTT.